Here is one TCR beta chain with its context. The record originates from a study of blood T cell repertoires in COVID-19. In the study overall: Samples representing acute and convalescent COVID-19 were sourced from the United States, Italy and Spain. From T cells, B-cell-depleted T cells, or PBMCs came the material, which was cDNA or gDNA.

The CDR3 has 14 residues. Germline CDR1 SQVTM, CDR2 ANQGSEA. Trimming took off 7 bases at V and 3 bases at J, with 18 bases between the two ends. Per the original methods: Counts of nucleated cells, estimated from reference gene primer amplification, were obtained. Measured with immunoSEQ multiplex PCR; TCRdb has only the in-frame clones, and not every one. The DNA was the basis for D and trimming; V, J and clone size are from that table. The sample shows roughly 90,000 clones, approximately 88% of them seen only once. The chain has TRBV29-1 and TRBJ1-1; D is possibly TRBD1 (6 bases). This receptor was taken from a woman of 80 years or more with active or convalescent COVID-19. Sequenced material: peripheral blood. The CDR3 bases are TGCAGCGCCCTCCTGGGTGCAGGGGACACTGAAGCTTTCTTT. The encoded protein is CSALLGAGDTEAFF.